The 5 T cell receptor beta chains reported below all come from one sample, sequenced in a study of cytomegalovirus exposure and HLA in healthy donors. With 60 Vbeta and 13 Jbeta primers, the PCR was carried out. Repertoires were generated with immunoSEQ multiplex PCR, while TCRdb's copy carries only in-frame clones and drops some. Among 150,000 to 200,000 clones listed, roughly four fifths were seen once. What was sequenced was PBMCs. The source of these receptors is a woman between 18 and 29 years old in good health and CMV-seronegative.

The chain links TRBV27 to TRBJ1-1, with 7 bases that match TRBD1. Germline V gene data show CDR1 as MNHEY and CDR2 as SMNVEV (reference sequence). The ends lost 0 bases at V and 5 bases at J; junction bases unmatched: 6. This CDR3 comprises 15 residues. The CDR3: CASSLSGTAGTEAFF. CDR3 coding DNA: TGTGCCAGCAGTTTATCGGGGACAGCAGGGACTGAAGCTTTCTTT.

This clone turned up a few times. This chain joins TRBV27 and TRBJ1-1, with D hard to call. The CDR3 is 11 residues long. Germline CDR1 is MNHEY and CDR2 is SMNVEV (reference sequence). V was pared by 6 bases and J by 1 base, with 3 bases between. Here the CDR3 DNA reads TGTGCCAGCAGGAGGAACACTGAAGCTTTCTTT. Translated, it gives CASRRNTEAFF.

V gene TRBV5-1 combines with J gene TRBJ2-3; TRBD2 might be the D (6 bases). Trimming took off 1 base at V and 5 bases at J, with 14 bases between the two ends. There are 15 residues in the CDR3. CDR1 is SGHRS, CDR2 YFSETQ, per germline. The CDR3 spells CASSLRPGVGDTQYF. The CDR3 DNA reads TGCGCCAGCAGCTTGAGACCGGGGGTGGGAGATACGCAGTATTTT.

The chain links TRBV28 to TRBJ2-3, with 9 bases that match TRBD1. Trimming at V came to 7 bases and at J to 0 bases, leaving 5 bases not matched to a gene. CDR1 MDHEN and CDR2 SYDVKM come from the germline V gene. This CDR3 has 15 amino acids. Here the CDR3 DNA reads TGTGCCAGCATCAGGGACAGGGCGAGCACAGATACGCAGTATTTT. Translation gives CASIRDRASTDTQYF.

This clone showed up just once. The chain links TRBV5-6 to TRBJ2-5; 7 positions agree with TRBD1. CDR3 length equals 14 residues. V lost 3 bases, J lost 4 bases, and 6 bases stayed unmatched. From germline, CDR1 is SGHDT and CDR2 YYEEEE. Written as DNA, the CDR3 is TGTGCCAGCAGCTCAACAGGGGCGGCAGAGACCCAGTACTTC. Protein: CASSSTGAAETQYF.